This T cell receptor (beta chain) was documented in a study of cytomegalovirus exposure and HLA in healthy donors. This PCR relied on a set of 60 Vbeta primers and 13 Jbeta primers. Repertoires were generated with immunoSEQ multiplex PCR, while TCRdb's copy carries only in-frame clones and drops some. The sample consists of about 150,000 clones, around 85% of them appearing once. Trimming took 1 base from V and 5 from J, leaving 15 bases between them. The CDR3 sequence is 16 residues long. Germline V CDR1 and CDR2: SGHNT, YYREEE (reference sequence). Remarks on this clone: Its antigen is as yet unknown.

These donors counted as nominally healthy when sampled, but unrecorded immune exposures were likely. Regarding the study as a whole: With later analysis, a missense DCLRE1C variant became linked to TCR beta V- and J-gene trimming.

This receptor was identified in a boy aged 2 to 9 in good health and CMV-seronegative. Input material: PBMCs. The chain joins TRBV5-4 to TRBJ2-2, with D maybe TRBD1 (6 bases). CDR3 DNA sequence: TGTGCCAGCAGCTTGCAGGTCAGGGGTGTAACCGGGGAGCTGTTTTTT. It translates to CASSLQVRGVTGELFF.